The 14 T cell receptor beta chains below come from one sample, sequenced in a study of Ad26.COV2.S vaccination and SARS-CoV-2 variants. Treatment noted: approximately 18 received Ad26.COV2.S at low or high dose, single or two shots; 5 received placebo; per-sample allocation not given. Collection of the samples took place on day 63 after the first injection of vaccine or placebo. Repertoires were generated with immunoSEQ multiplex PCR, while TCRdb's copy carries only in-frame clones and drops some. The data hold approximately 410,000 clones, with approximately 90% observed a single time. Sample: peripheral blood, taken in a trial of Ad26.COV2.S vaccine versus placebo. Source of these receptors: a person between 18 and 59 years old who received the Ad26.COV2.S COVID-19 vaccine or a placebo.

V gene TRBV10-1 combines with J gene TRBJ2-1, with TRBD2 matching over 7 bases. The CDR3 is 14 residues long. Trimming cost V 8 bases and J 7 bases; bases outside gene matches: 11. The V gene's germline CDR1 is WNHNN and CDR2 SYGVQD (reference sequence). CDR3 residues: CASEAPDGGNEQFF. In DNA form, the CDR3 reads TGCGCCAGCGAAGCCCCGGACGGGGGGAATGAGCAGTTCTTC.

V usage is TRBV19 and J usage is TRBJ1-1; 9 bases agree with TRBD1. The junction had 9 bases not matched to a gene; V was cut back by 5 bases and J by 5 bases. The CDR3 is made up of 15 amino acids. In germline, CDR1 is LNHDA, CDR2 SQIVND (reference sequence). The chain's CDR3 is CASSADRGSGTEAFF. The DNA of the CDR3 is TGTGCCAGTAGTGCCGACAGGGGGTCGGGTACTGAAGCTTTCTTT.

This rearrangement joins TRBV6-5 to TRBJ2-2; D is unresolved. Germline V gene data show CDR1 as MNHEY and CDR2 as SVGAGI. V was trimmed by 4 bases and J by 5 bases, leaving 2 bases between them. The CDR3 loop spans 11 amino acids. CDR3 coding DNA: TGTGCCAGCAGTTCTACCGGGGAGCTGTTTTTT. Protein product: CASSSTGELFF.

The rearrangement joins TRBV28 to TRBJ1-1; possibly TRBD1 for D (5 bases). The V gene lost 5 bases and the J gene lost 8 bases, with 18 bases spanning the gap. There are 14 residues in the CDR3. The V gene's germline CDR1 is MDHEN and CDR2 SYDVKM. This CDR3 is CASSRQSLISEAFF. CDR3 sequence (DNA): TGTGCCAGCAGTCGACAGTCCCTAATTTCCGAAGCTTTCTTT.

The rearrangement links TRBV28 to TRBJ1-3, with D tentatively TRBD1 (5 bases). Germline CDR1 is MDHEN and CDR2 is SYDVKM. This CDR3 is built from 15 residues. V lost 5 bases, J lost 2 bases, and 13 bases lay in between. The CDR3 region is CASSEQVLAGNTIYF. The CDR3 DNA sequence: TGTGCCAGCAGTGAACAGGTCCTCGCTGGAAACACCATATATTTT. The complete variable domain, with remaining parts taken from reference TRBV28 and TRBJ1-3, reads DVKVTQSSRYLVKRTGEKVFLECVQDMDHENMFWYRQDPGLGLRLIYFSYDVKMKEKGDIPEGYSVSREKKERFSLILESASTNQTSMYLCASSEQVLAGNTIYFGEGSWLTVV.

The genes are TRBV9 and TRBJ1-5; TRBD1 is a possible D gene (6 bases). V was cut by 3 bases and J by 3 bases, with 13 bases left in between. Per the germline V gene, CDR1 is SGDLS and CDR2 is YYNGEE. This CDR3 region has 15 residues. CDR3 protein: CASSEWGGHNQPQHF. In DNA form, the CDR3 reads TGTGCCAGCAGCGAATGGGGGGGACACAATCAGCCCCAGCATTTT.

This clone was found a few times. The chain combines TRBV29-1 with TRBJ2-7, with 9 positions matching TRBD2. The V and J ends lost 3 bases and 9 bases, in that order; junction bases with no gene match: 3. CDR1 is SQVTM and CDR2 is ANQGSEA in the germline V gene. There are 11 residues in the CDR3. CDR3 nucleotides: TGCAGCGTTGAGACTAGCGGTAGGCAGTACTTC. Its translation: CSVETSGRQYF.

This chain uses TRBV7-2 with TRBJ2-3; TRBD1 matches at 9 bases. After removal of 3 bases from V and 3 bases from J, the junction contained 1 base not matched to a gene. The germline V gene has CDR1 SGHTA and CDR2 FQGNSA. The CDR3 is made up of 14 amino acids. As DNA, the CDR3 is TGTGCCAGCAGCTTCGACAGGGGGACAGATACGCAGTATTTT. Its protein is CASSFDRGTDTQYF.

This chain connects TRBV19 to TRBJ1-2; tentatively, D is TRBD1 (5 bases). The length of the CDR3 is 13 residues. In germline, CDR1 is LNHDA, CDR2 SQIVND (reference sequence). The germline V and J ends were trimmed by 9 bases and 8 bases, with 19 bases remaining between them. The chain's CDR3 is CASRAVPLLGYTF. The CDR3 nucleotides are TGTGCCAGCAGGGCCGTACCTTTATTAGGCTACACCTTC.

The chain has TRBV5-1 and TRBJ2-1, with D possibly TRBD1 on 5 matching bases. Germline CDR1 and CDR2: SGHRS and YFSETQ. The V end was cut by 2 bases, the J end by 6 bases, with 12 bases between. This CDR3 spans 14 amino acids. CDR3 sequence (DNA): TGCGCCAGCAGCTTAGGTACCGACAGCAATGAGCAGTTCTTC. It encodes CASSLGTDSNEQFF.

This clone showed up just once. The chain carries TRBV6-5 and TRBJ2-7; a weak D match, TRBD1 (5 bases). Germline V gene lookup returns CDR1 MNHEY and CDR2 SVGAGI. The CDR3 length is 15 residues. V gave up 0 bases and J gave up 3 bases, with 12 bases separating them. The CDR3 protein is CASSYSGVGGYEQYF. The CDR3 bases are TGTGCCAGCAGTTACTCAGGGGTGGGTGGCTACGAGCAGTACTTC.

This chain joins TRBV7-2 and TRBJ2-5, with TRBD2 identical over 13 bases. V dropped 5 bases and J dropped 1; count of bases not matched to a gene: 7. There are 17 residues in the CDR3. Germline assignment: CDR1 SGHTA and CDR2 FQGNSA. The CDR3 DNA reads TGTGCCAGCAGCCCAGGACTAGCGGGGGCGTCCCAAGAGACCCAGTACTTC. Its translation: CASSPGLAGASQETQYF. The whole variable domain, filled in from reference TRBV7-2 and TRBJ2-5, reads GAGVSQSPSNKVTEKGKDVELRCDPISGHTALYWYRQSLGQGLEFLIYFQGNSAPDKSGLPSDRFSAERTGGSVSTLTIQRTQQEDSAVYLCASSPGLAGASQETQYFGPGTRLLVL.

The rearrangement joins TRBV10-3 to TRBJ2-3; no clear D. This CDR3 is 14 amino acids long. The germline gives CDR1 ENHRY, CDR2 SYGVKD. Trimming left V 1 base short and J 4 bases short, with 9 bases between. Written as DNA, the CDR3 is TGTGCCATCAGTGAGTTGTCTAGACCAGATACGCAGTATTTT. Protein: CAISELSRPDTQYF.

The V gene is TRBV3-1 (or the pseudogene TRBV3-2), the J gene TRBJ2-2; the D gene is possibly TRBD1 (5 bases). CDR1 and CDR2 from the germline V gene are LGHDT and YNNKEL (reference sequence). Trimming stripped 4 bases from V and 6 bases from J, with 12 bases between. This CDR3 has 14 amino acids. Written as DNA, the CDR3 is TGTGCCAGCAGCCGTTCCCAGGGTTCCGGGGAGCTGTTTTTT. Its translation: CASSRSQGSGELFF.